These 18 T cell receptor beta chains came from one sample sequenced in a study of T cells in localized non-small cell lung cancer. The data were produced by immunoSEQ multiplex PCR, yet TCRdb's version contains in-frame clones alone and is incomplete. The repertoire holds around 3,900 clones, roughly two fifths seen once, with 6.2% in the top ten. The sample in question was lung tumor tissue, obtained before any cancer treatment. These receptor sequences come from a woman aged 40-69 years with stage I lung adenocarcinoma.

This clone is labeled medium-sized. The chain has TRBV11-3 and TRBJ1-2; tentatively, D is TRBD1 (5 bases). The CDR3 is 14 residues long. With 8 bases removed from V and 4 bases from J, the gap between germline ends came to 17 bases. The germline V gene has CDR1 SGHNT and CDR2 YENEEA. The CDR3 DNA follows: TGTGCCAGCCCAACACCTGGGGGTCTCTATGGCTACACCTTC. It is translated as CASPTPGGLYGYTF.

Within the sample, this clone is medium-sized. The rearrangement uses TRBV11-3 and TRBJ2-7, with 8 nucleotides matching TRBD1. V lost 5 bases, J lost 2 bases, and 11 bases stayed unmatched. Germline V lookup: CDR1 SGHNT, CDR2 YENEEA. The CDR3 contains 16 residues. CDR3 in amino acids: CASSPGPGTGAYEQYF. CDR3 DNA sequence: TGTGCCAGCAGCCCCGGTCCGGGGACAGGTGCCTACGAGCAGTACTTC.

V usage is TRBV18 and J usage is TRBJ1-5; a weak D match, TRBD1 (5 bases). V gave up 1 base and J gave up 2 bases, with 9 bases separating them. This CDR3 comprises 15 residues. Germline values: CDR1 KGHSH, CDR2 LQKENI. For the CDR3, the DNA is TGTGCCAGCTCACCACAGGGGAGAGGCAATCAGCCCCAGCATTTT. Translated, it gives CASSPQGRGNQPQHF.

Relative to its sample, this clone is medium-sized. The chain links TRBV11-3 to TRBJ2-5; 8 bases are a match to TRBD2. Looked up from germline, CDR1 is SGHNT and CDR2 is YENEEA. CDR3 length: 14 amino acids. Trimming cost V 4 bases and J 4 bases; bases outside gene matches: 5. As DNA, the CDR3 is TGTGCCAGCAGCTATAGCGGGGTGGCAGAGACCCAGTACTTC. This gives the protein CASSYSGVAETQYF. The whole variable domain, filled in from reference TRBV11-3 and TRBJ2-5, reads EAGVVQSPRYKIIEKKQPVAFWCNPISGHNTLYWYLQNLGQGPELLIRYENEEAVDDSQLPKDRFSAERLKGVDSTLKIQPAELGDSAVYLCASSYSGVAETQYFGPGTRLLVL.

This clone has a handful of counts. This sequence joins TRBV9 and TRBJ2-2; 7 bases fit TRBD1. The CDR3 is 15 amino acids. J was trimmed by 1 base and V by 4 bases; bases with no gene match: 4. Germline lookup yields CDR1 SGDLS and CDR2 YYNGEE. CDR3 amino acids: CASSSGDRNTGELFF. The CDR3 bases are TGTGCCAGCAGCTCCGGGGACAGGAACACCGGGGAGCTGTTTTTT.

The rearrangement joins TRBV19 to TRBJ2-1, with TRBD2 identical over 11 bases. The CDR3 runs to 16 residues. CDR1 is LNHDA and CDR2 is SQIVND in the germline V gene (reference sequence). V dropped 4 bases and J dropped 3; count of bases not matched to a gene: 5. The CDR3 sequence: CASSTRLAGIYNEQFF. Here the CDR3 DNA reads TGTGCCAGTAGTACGCGACTAGCGGGGATCTACAATGAGCAGTTCTTC.

This sequence joins TRBV5-1 and TRBJ2-2, with 7 bases lining up with TRBD2. Looked up from germline, CDR1 is SGHRS and CDR2 is YFSETQ. V lost 0 bases, J lost 4 bases, and 3 bases stayed unmatched. The length of the CDR3 is 15 residues. CDR3 in amino acids: CASSLAIAGTGELFF. CDR3 nucleotides: TGCGCCAGCAGCTTGGCCATAGCGGGCACCGGGGAGCTGTTTTTT.

This chain connects TRBV30 to TRBJ1-4; 7 nucleotides agree with TRBD1. V was pared by 4 bases and J by 8 bases, with 19 bases of the junction left unmatched. CDR3 length equals 17 residues. Germline V gene sequence: CDR1 GTSNPN, CDR2 SVGIG (reference sequence). CDR3 nucleotide sequence: TGTGCCTGGACCGGGACAGATGGACTTGTATGGGACGAAAAACTGTTTTTT. Amino acid sequence: CAWTGTDGLVWDEKLFF.

The chain employs TRBV9 and TRBJ2-5, with D perhaps matching TRBD2 (6 bases). The CDR3 length is 15 residues. The ends were cut back, 0 bases at V and 0 bases at J, with 9 bases in the middle. Germline CDR1 SGDLS, CDR2 YYNGEE. CDR3 nucleotides: TGTGCCAGCAGCGTAGTTGGGGACTACCAAGAGACCCAGTACTTC. Translated: CASSVVGDYQETQYF.

This clone has a handful of counts. J is TRBJ2-7 and V is TRBV9; 8 nucleotides match TRBD1. CDR3 size: 15 residues. Germline trimming cut 5 bases from V and 2 bases from J; bases unmatched to any gene: 9. Germline CDR1 is SGDLS and CDR2 is YYNGEE. In nucleotides, the CDR3 is TGTGCCAGCAGTGAAGTCGGCAGGGGGCCCTACGAGCAGTACTTC. Translated: CASSEVGRGPYEQYF.

The chain has TRBV28 and TRBJ1-3; D ambiguous. The CDR3 is 16 amino acids. With 6 bases removed from V and 1 base from J, the gap between germline ends came to 16 bases. CDR1 and CDR2 (germline): MDHEN, SYDVKM. CDR3 region: CASSLVAAESGNTIYF. The CDR3 bases are TGTGCCAGCAGCCTCGTTGCGGCGGAGTCTGGAAACACCATATATTTT. Using reference TRBV28 and TRBJ1-3 for the parts outside the CDR3, the full variable domain is DVKVTQSSRYLVKRTGEKVFLECVQDMDHENMFWYRQDPGLGLRLIYFSYDVKMKEKGDIPEGYSVSREKKERFSLILESASTNQTSMYLCASSLVAAESGNTIYFGEGSWLTVV.

In its sample, this clone was seen a few times. The DNA of the CDR3 is TGTGCCAGCAGCTTAGGGGGGGACAGGAGATACAATGAGCAGTTCTTC. Its translation: CASSLGGDRRYNEQFF. The V and J genes are TRBV11-3 and TRBJ2-1, with 8 nucleotides matching TRBD1. The CDR3 loop spans 16 amino acids. J was trimmed by 4 bases and V by 1 base; bases with no gene match: 6. CDR1 and CDR2 from the germline V gene are SGHNT and YENEEA.

Remarks on this clone: The read ends 1 residue before the CDR3 terminus; that terminus is restored from the germline J gene. This rearrangement joins TRBV6-1 to TRBJ2-4; 8 bases line up with TRBD2. Looked up from germline, CDR1 is MNHNS and CDR2 is SASEGT. V dropped 0 bases and J dropped 9; count of bases not matched to a gene: 7. The CDR3 has 15 residues. CDR3 DNA, as far as it was read: TGTGCCAGCAGTGAAGCCGGGACTAGAAGTATCATTCAGTAC. Translation: CASSEAGTRSIIQY. The entire CDR3 protein reads CASSEAGTRSIIQYF.

This sequence joins TRBV19 and TRBJ1-3; 10 nucleotides agree with TRBD1. Germline V gene data show CDR1 as LNHDA and CDR2 as SQIVND (reference sequence). The V gene end was trimmed by 3 bases and the J gene end by 0 bases; junction bases not matched to a gene: 2. The CDR3 spans 16 residues. CDR3 in amino acids: CASSMGQGLSGNTIYF. DNA for the CDR3: TGTGCCAGTAGTATGGGACAGGGGCTCTCTGGAAACACCATATATTTT.

This clone has a handful of counts. J is TRBJ1-2 and V is TRBV6-8; D is possibly TRBD1 (5 bases). Germline V CDR1 and CDR2: MNHGY, SAAAGT. V gave up 8 bases and J gave up 7 bases, with 17 bases separating them. The CDR3 is 13 residues long. CDR3 residues: CASLGVVGVGYTF. In nucleotides, the CDR3 is TGTGCCAGCCTAGGGGTTGTTGGGGTTGGCTACACCTTC.

This clone came up a few times. The CDR3 region is CASSRGTSGTSKYNEQFF. The CDR3 DNA follows: TGCGCCAGCAGTCGAGGGACTAGCGGGACTTCTAAATACAATGAGCAGTTCTTC. The rearrangement joins TRBV23-1 to TRBJ2-1, with TRBD2 matching over 13 bases. TRBV23-1 is an ORF, with its function uncertain. CDR3 size: 18 residues. The V and J ends lost 4 bases and 4 bases, in that order; junction bases with no gene match: 10.

This clone qualifies as large. The chain uses TRBV19 and TRBJ1-5, with TRBD1 matching over 9 bases. This CDR3 has 15 amino acids. The V and J ends lost 5 bases and 4 bases, in that order; junction bases with no gene match: 6. CDR1 is LNHDA and CDR2 is SQIVND in the germline V gene (reference sequence). The CDR3 reads CASSATGTGNQPQHF. CDR3 nucleotide sequence: TGTGCCAGTAGTGCCACCGGGACAGGGAATCAGCCCCAGCATTTT.

The chain carries TRBV10-2 and TRBJ1-1; 8 positions agree with TRBD1. Germline CDR1 reads WSHSY; CDR2 reads SAAADI. V was pared by 1 base and J by 3 bases, with 7 bases of the junction left unmatched. This CDR3 has 16 amino acids. The CDR3 region is CASSEWQGARDTEAFF. The CDR3 DNA follows: TGCGCCAGCAGTGAGTGGCAGGGGGCGCGGGACACTGAAGCTTTCTTT.